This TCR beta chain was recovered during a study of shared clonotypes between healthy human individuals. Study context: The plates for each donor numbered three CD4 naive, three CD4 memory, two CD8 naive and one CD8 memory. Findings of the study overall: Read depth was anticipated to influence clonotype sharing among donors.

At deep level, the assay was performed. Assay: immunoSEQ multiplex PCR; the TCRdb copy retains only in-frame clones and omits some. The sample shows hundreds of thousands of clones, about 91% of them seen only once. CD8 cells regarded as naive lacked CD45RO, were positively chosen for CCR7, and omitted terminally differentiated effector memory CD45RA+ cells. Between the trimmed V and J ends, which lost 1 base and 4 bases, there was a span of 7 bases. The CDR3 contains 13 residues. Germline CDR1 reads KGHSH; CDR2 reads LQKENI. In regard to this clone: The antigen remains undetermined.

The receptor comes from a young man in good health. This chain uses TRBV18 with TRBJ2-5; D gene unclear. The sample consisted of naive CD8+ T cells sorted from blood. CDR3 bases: TGTGCCAGCTCACCACGGACCGGAGAGACCCAGTACTTC. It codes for CASSPRTGETQYF.